The rows below give T cell receptor beta chains drawn from one sample of a study of sequential checkpoint blockade in melanoma. Repertoires were generated with immunoSEQ multiplex PCR, while TCRdb's copy carries only in-frame clones and drops some. The sample lists about 13,000 clones, more than 70% seen once, with about 50% in the top ten. The sequences come from CD8+ T cells sorted from blood (inferred from file names), collected from a patient given nivolumab and ipilimumab in sequence. Every receptor here comes from a human patient with melanoma. Some clones in this sample may be carry-over from other donors' samples. CDR3s include the opening cysteine and the closing phenylalanine or tryptophan. A D gene is named only where the DNA matches it firmly. The listing skips clone size in some rows; elsewhere it reads once, few, many or a size class.

TRBV9	TRBJ2-1	NA	NA	CASSVSRVGRSSYNEQFF	TGTGCCAGCAGCGTATCCCGGGTGGGGAGAAGCTCCTACAATGAGCAGTTCTTC
TRBV7-8	TRBJ2-7	NA	NA	CASRPGTGSSYEQYF	TGTGCCAGCAGACCAGGAACAGGGTCCTCCTACGAGCAGTACTTC
TRBV2	TRBJ1-2	NA	NA	CAVGGWVRDGYTF	TGTGCCGTAGGGGGATGGGTACGGGATGGCTACACCTTC
TRBV28	TRBJ2-7	NA	NA	CASSLGTESYEQYF	TGTGCCAGCAGTTTAGGTACAGAGTCCTACGAGCAGTACTTC
TRBV4-1	TRBJ1-4	NA	NA	CASSQDIGANEKLFF	TGCGCCAGCAGCCAAGACATAGGGGCTAATGAAAAACTGTTTTTT
TRBV15	TRBJ2-3	TRBD1	once	CATSRDRGGGSTDTQYF	TGTGCCACCAGCAGAGATCGAGGGGGCGGTAGCACAGATACGCAGTATTTT
TRBV4-1	TRBJ2-7	TRBD2	NA	CASSHGAGGSYEQYF	TGCGCCAGCAGCCATGGGGCGGGAGGCTCCTACGAGCAGTACTTC
TRBV7-9	TRBJ2-2	NA	NA	CASSLEIYLNTGELFF	TGTGCCAGCAGCTTAGAGATCTACCTTAACACCGGGGAGCTGTTTTTT
TRBV6-6	TRBJ2-2	TRBD1	NA	CASAGTGGTGELFF	TGTGCCAGCGCTGGAACAGGGGGCACCGGGGAGCTGTTTTTT
TRBV19	TRBJ2-1	NA	NA	CASSVTWTYSYNEQFF	TGTGCCAGTAGTGTGACCTGGACATACTCCTACAATGAGCAGTTCTTC
TRBV7-9	TRBJ1-5	TRBD1	NA	CASSSTTGGWNQPQHF	TGTGCCAGCAGCTCTACCACAGGGGGCTGGAATCAGCCCCAGCATTTT
TRBV6-5	TRBJ1-2	NA	NA	CASSYSPSYGYTF	TGTGCCAGCAGTTACTCCCCGAGCTATGGCTACACCTTC
TRBV7-2	TRBJ1-1	NA	NA	CASSFRGANTEAFF	TGTGCCAGCAGCTTCCGGGGGGCGAACACTGAAGCTTTCTTT
TRBV29-1	TRBJ2-5	TRBD2	NA	CSVELAGAFQETQYF	TGCAGCGTTGAGTTAGCGGGGGCATTCCAAGAGACCCAGTACTTC
TRBV9	TRBJ2-6	TRBD1	NA	CASSVAGQASSGANVLTF	TGTGCCAGCAGCGTAGCGGGACAGGCGTCCTCTGGGGCCAACGTCCTGACTTTC
TRBV15	TRBJ1-4	NA	NA	CATSRDRGRGEKLFF	TGTGCCACCAGCAGAGACAGAGGGAGGGGAGAAAAACTGTTTTTT
TRBV4-1	TRBJ2-7	NA	NA	CASSQWTSSYEQYF	TGCGCCAGCAGCCAATGGACAAGCTCCTACGAGCAGTACTTC
TRBV9	TRBJ2-7	TRBD2	once	CASSVGLAGVEQYF	TGTGCCAGCAGCGTGGGACTAGCGGGGGTGGAGCAGTACTTC
TRBV4-1	TRBJ2-1	TRBD2	NA	CASSQGGRGGADEQFF	TGCGCCAGCAGCCAAGGAGGGCGGGGGGGCGCGGATGAGCAGTTCTTC
TRBV5-6	TRBJ1-2	TRBD1	NA	CASSSRDRGPGYTF	TGTGCCAGCAGCTCAAGGGACAGGGGGCCTGGCTACACCTTC
TRBV19	TRBJ2-1	NA	NA	CASSKFTNNNEQFF	TGTGCCAGTAGTAAATTTACAAATAACAATGAGCAGTTCTTC
TRBV5-5	TRBJ2-7	NA	once	CASSLDMNYEQYF	TGTGCCAGCAGCTTGGATATGAACTACGAGCAGTACTTC
TRBV7-6	TRBJ1-1	NA	NA	CASSTDGGRTEAFF	TGTGCCAGCAGCACCGACGGCGGAAGGACTGAAGCTTTCTTT
TRBV10-3	TRBJ2-2	NA	NA	CAISDRGGAGELFF	TGTGCCATCAGTGACAGGGGAGGGGCCGGGGAGCTGTTTTTT
TRBV2	TRBJ1-5	NA	many	CASTAPEGYNQPQHF	TGTGCCAGCACCGCCCCTGAGGGTTACAATCAGCCCCAGCATTTT
TRBV11-2	TRBJ2-1	TRBD2	NA	CASSSPYTGTSRDEQFF	TGTGCCAGCAGCTCCCCCTATACCGGGACTAGCAGGGATGAGCAGTTCTTC
TRBV19	TRBJ1-5	NA	NA	CASSPPPWAYSNQPQHF	TGTGCCAGTAGTCCGCCTCCATGGGCCTATAGCAATCAGCCCCAGCATTTT
TRBV5-4	TRBJ2-7	TRBD1	NA	CASSSPGQGIYEQYF	TGTGCCAGCAGCTCCCCGGGACAGGGCATCTACGAGCAGTACTTC
TRBV6-5	TRBJ2-3	NA	NA	CASSYSRSFGDTQYF	TGTGCCAGCAGTTACTCCCGTTCCTTCGGAGATACGCAGTATTTT
TRBV4-3	TRBJ1-2	NA	NA	CASSQDRGNYGYTF	TGCGCCAGCAGCCAAGACAGGGGAAACTATGGCTACACCTTC
TRBV5-8	TRBJ1-2	TRBD1	NA	CASSLIRGRNYGYTF	TGTGCCAGCAGCTTGATCAGGGGGAGAAACTATGGCTACACCTTC
TRBV7-2	TRBJ2-5	TRBD1	NA	CASSSWDRGRETQYF	TGTGCCAGCAGCTCCTGGGACAGGGGGCGAGAGACCCAGTACTTC
TRBV7-3	TRBJ2-3	TRBD1	NA	CASSFRTGGLRDTQYF	TGTGCCAGCAGCTTCAGGACAGGGGGCCTGAGGGATACGCAGTATTTT
TRBV7-6	TRBJ1-4	NA	NA	CASSSRVVGEKLFF	TGTGCCAGCAGCTCCCGGGTAGTCGGTGAAAAACTGTTTTTT
TRBV21-1	TRBJ1-1	NA	few	CASSKDRERPEAFF	TGTGCCAGCAGCAAAGACCGGGAACGGCCTGAAGCTTTCTTT
TRBV7-3	TRBJ2-5	TRBD2	NA	CASSPYGGGRQETQYF	TGTGCCAGCAGCCCCTACGGCGGGGGGCGGCAAGAGACCCAGTACTTC
TRBV20-1	TRBJ1-2	NA	NA	CSATTGDHTF	TGCAGTGCTACGACCGGGGATCACACCTTC
TRBV2	TRBJ2-3	TRBD1	NA	CVTGQGRTDTQYF	TGTGTCACGGGACAGGGTCGCACAGATACGCAGTATTTT
TRBV5-5	TRBJ2-7	TRBD1	NA	CASRLRDSPYEQYF	TGTGCCAGCAGACTCCGGGACAGTCCCTACGAGCAGTACTTC
TRBV7-6	TRBJ2-4	TRBD1	NA	CASSSTGPKNIQYF	TGTGCCAGCAGCTCGACAGGGCCCAAAAACATTCAGTACTTC
TRBV6-1	TRBJ2-7	NA	NA	CASSEGSRGSSYEQYF	TGTGCCAGCAGTGAAGGAAGTAGGGGAAGCTCCTACGAGCAGTACTTC
TRBV13	TRBJ1-1	NA	NA	CASSLGRRGRNTEAFF	TGTGCCAGCAGCTTGGGCCGCCGGGGAAGGAACACTGAAGCTTTCTTT
TRBV28	TRBJ1-1	TRBD1	NA	CASSPRQGLVAEAFF	TGTGCCAGCAGTCCCCGACAGGGTTTAGTTGCTGAAGCTTTCTTT
TRBV2	TRBJ1-3	NA	NA	CASSESGSGNTIYF	TGTGCCAGCAGTGAATCGGGGTCTGGAAACACCATATATTTT
TRBV4-3	TRBJ2-1	NA	NA	CASSQGAAYNEQFF	TGCGCCAGCAGCCAAGGGGCAGCTTACAATGAGCAGTTCTTC
TRBV5-1	TRBJ2-1	TRBD2	NA	CASGLRPGTSFVDEQFF	TGCGCCAGCGGCTTACGACCCGGGACTAGCTTCGTTGATGAGCAGTTCTTC
TRBV27	TRBJ2-1	NA	NA	CASSAGKDEQFF	TGTGCCAGCAGTGCGGGAAAGGATGAGCAGTTCTTC
TRBV19	TRBJ2-4	NA	NA	CASSRLQGTKNIQYF	TGTGCCAGTAGTAGGTTGCAGGGTACCAAAAACATTCAGTACTTC
TRBV7-2	TRBJ2-3	NA	NA	CASSLLRYSTDTQYF	TGTGCCAGCAGCTTACTCCGTTATTCCACAGATACGCAGTATTTT
TRBV11-1	TRBJ1-1	NA	NA	CASSRYYGDTEAFF	TGTGCCAGCAGCAGGTATTACGGGGACACTGAAGCTTTCTTT
TRBV6-1	TRBJ2-5	TRBD1	NA	CASSDSIPGTVSLWETQYF	TGTGCCAGCAGTGATTCGATCCCCGGGACAGTCTCTCTTTGGGAGACCCAGTACTTC
TRBV9	TRBJ1-1	NA	once	CASSGGSTNTEAFF	TGTGCCAGCAGCGGAGGGAGTACGAACACTGAAGCTTTCTTT
TRBV9	TRBJ2-2	NA	NA	CASSLGGGAGELFF	TGTGCCAGCAGCCTAGGGGGGGGAGCCGGGGAGCTGTTTTTT
TRBV4-1	TRBJ1-1	TRBD1	once	CASSPRTGTMNTEAFF	TGCGCCAGCAGCCCCCGGACAGGGACGATGAACACTGAAGCTTTCTTT
TRBV18	TRBJ2-7	TRBD1	NA	CASSPPTGNSYEQYF	TGTGCCAGCTCACCACCGACAGGGAACTCCTACGAGCAGTACTTC
TRBV4-1	TRBJ2-5	NA	NA	CASSQVNRETQYF	TGCGCCAGCAGCCAAGTGAACAGGGAGACCCAGTACTTC
TRBV7-3	TRBJ2-7	TRBD2	NA	CASSLAGGSYEQYF	TGTGCCAGCAGCTTAGCGGGGGGTTCCTACGAGCAGTACTTC
TRBV6-5	TRBJ2-3	TRBD2	NA	CASSLLAGVADTQYF	TGTGCCAGCAGTTTACTAGCGGGGGTGGCAGATACGCAGTATTTT
TRBV27	TRBJ2-5	TRBD2	NA	CASRGLAGGIQETQYF	TGTGCCAGCAGGGGACTAGCGGGGGGGATACAAGAGACCCAGTACTTC
TRBV5-5	TRBJ1-4	NA	NA	CASSLGSRALNEKLFF	TGTGCCAGCAGCTTGGGCAGCAGGGCGCTTAATGAAAAACTGTTTTTT